The rows below give T cell receptor beta chains drawn from one sample of a study of regulatory T cells in long-lasting Graves disease. TCRdb reprocessed the multiplex PCR reads via MiXCR and lists one record per CDR3 protein. The sample includes around 450,000 distinct CDR3 sequences, 20% to 25% seen only once; the top ten take roughly 7%. The input for sequencing was peripheral blood mononuclear cells (PBMCs), taken when the disease was refractory, from a patient treated with antithyroid drugs. Receptor source: a female donor with Graves disease. The CDR3 runs from the conserved cysteine through the conserved F or W. A D gene is named only where the DNA matches it firmly. The size of a clone is reported for some rows only, either as once, few or many, or as a class for expanded clones.

V	D	size	J	CDR3	DNA
TRBV20-1	-	-	TRBJ1-5	CSARGVAARGQPQHF	TGCAGTGCTAGAGGGGTGGCAGCTCGAGGTCAGCCCCAGCATTTT
TRBV30	-	many	TRBJ1-5	CAWSLGGPNQPQHF	TGTGCCTGGAGTCTGGGGGGCCCGAATCAGCCCCAGCATTTT
TRBV24-1	TRBD1	many	TRBJ1-2	CATSAAAGDRGGDYGYTF	TGTGCCACCAGCGCGGCGGCTGGGGACAGGGGTGGTGACTATGGCTACACCTTC
TRBV12-3/TRBV12-4	-	many	TRBJ1-1	CASSFGGGLGTEAFF	TGTGCCAGCAGTTTCGGGGGGGGGCTCGGCACTGAAGCTTTCTTT
TRBV11-2	-	many	TRBJ2-2	CASSLVPAGNYANTGELFF	TGTGCCAGCAGCTTAGTCCCGGCAGGGAATTACGCGAACACCGGGGAGCTGTTTTTT
TRBV6-9	-	many	TRBJ1-4	CASSYATDEKLFF	TGTGCCAGCAGTTACGCCACCGATGAAAAACTGTTTTTT
TRBV7-2	-	many	TRBJ2-4	CASSFRRDIQYF	TGTGCCAGCAGCTTTCGGCGGGACATTCAGTACTTC
TRBV7-2	TRBD1	-	TRBJ1-2	CASSKRTGGDAKNGYTF	TGTGCCAGCAGTAAGAGGACAGGGGGCGATGCAAAGAATGGCTACACCTTC
TRBV12-3/TRBV12-4	-	many	TRBJ1-4	CASSQGGGKLFF	TGTGCCAGCAGTCAGGGAGGTGGAAAACTGTTTTTT
TRBV2	TRBD1	many	TRBJ1-3	CASSSGQGPGNTIYF	TGTGCCAGCAGTTCTGGACAGGGACCTGGAAACACCATATATTTT